A selection of T cell receptor beta chains follows, all from one sample in a study of early T cells in non-severe SARS-CoV-2 infection. One entry per CDR3 protein results from TCRdb running MiXCR on the 5' RACE reads. The table lists some 40,000 distinct CDR3 sequences, 5% to 6% of them singletons. The sequenced sample was whole blood. Receptor source: an adult who was a healthcare worker with PCR-confirmed SARS-CoV-2 infection or an uninfected control (not recorded which). Each CDR3 is given with its conserved first and last residue. A D gene is named only where the DNA matches it firmly. Expanded clones are given a class, and other clones once, few, many or no size at all.

abundance,d_gene,j_gene,v_gene,CDR3aa,CDR3nt
many,TRBD2,TRBJ2-5,TRBV6-2/TRBV6-3,CASSPAPSGRALETQYF,TGTGCCAGCAGTCCTGCCCCTAGCGGGAGGGCCCTCGAGACCCAGTACTTC
NA,NA,TRBJ2-1,TRBV7-9,CASSWVGSTYNEQFF,TGTGCCAGCAGCTGGGTCGGGAGCACCTACAATGAGCAGTTCTTC
few,NA,TRBJ1-5,TRBV5-5,CASSLAGSFGNQPQHF,TGTGCCAGCAGCTTGGCTGGGTCGTTCGGAAATCAGCCCCAGCATTTT
few,TRBD2,TRBJ2-6,TRBV7-8,CASSLGLAGRAGANVLTF,TGTGCCAGCAGCTTGGGACTAGCGGGGCGTGCTGGGGCCAACGTCCTGACTTTC
many,NA,TRBJ1-2,TRBV11-2,CASSPSLTDYGYTF,TGTGCCAGCAGCCCATCACTGACAGACTATGGCTACACCTTC
many,TRBD1,TRBJ2-3,TRBV7-2,CASSSNGQGAGDTQYF,TGTGCCAGCAGCTCTAACGGACAGGGGGCGGGCGATACGCAGTATTTT
many,TRBD1,TRBJ2-1,TRBV4-2,CASSQQPGQGSNEQFF,TGTGCCAGCAGCCAACAACCGGGACAGGGTTCTAATGAGCAGTTCTTC
NA,NA,TRBJ1-2,TRBV20-1,CSARTELSGYTF,TGCAGTGCTAGGACAGAGCTTTCTGGCTACACCTTC
many,NA,TRBJ1-2,TRBV30,CARTRGRRAIDYTF,TGTGCCCGGACAAGAGGACGGAGAGCTATTGACTACACCTTC
many,NA,TRBJ2-3,TRBV20-1,CSARAQATDTQYF,TGCAGTGCTAGAGCCCAGGCCACAGATACGCAGTATTTT
many,TRBD1,TRBJ1-2,TRBV6-6,CASSLGQGGGYTF,TGTGCCAGCAGTCTCGGACAGGGCGGTGGCTACACCTTC
many,TRBD1,TRBJ2-7,TRBV6-6,CASTGRDRGYEQYF,TGTGCCAGCACCGGAAGGGACAGGGGTTACGAGCAGTACTTC
NA,TRBD2,TRBJ2-7,TRBV29-1,CSGTSGSSYEQYF,TGCAGCGGAACTAGCGGGAGCTCCTACGAGCAGTACTTC
few,NA,TRBJ2-5,TRBV7-2,CASTGAGTQETQYF,TGTGCCAGCACCGGCGCGGGAACACAAGAGACCCAGTACTTC
few,NA,TRBJ2-7,TRBV21-1,CASSSGTSSEQYF,TGTGCCAGCAGCAGCGGGACCTCCTCCGAGCAGTACTTC
few,TRBD2,TRBJ2-5,TRBV28,CASSLLAGGAQETQYF,TGTGCCAGCAGTTTACTGGCGGGAGGCGCCCAAGAGACCCAGTACTTC
many,NA,TRBJ2-3,TRBV5-6,CASSNTDTQYF,TGTGCCAGCAGTAACACAGATACGCAGTATTTT
many,NA,TRBJ1-5,TRBV2,CASSEEHPSGPQHF,TGTGCCAGCAGTGAAGAACATCCCTCGGGGCCCCAGCATTTT
NA,NA,TRBJ2-2,TRBV28,CASSELVGELFF,TGTGCCAGCAGTGAACTAGTCGGGGAGCTGTTTTTT
many,NA,TRBJ1-4,TRBV19,CASSGGARVEKLFF,TGTGCCAGCAGTGGCGGGGCACGGGTTGAAAAACTGTTTTTT
medium-sized,NA,TRBJ1-2,TRBV29-1,CSAGSQSANYGYTF,TGCAGCGCCGGGTCCCAGAGCGCTAACTATGGCTACACCTTC
many,NA,TRBJ2-5,TRBV7-9,CASSLVETQYF,TGTGCCAGCAGCTTAGTCGAGACCCAGTACTTC
many,NA,TRBJ2-3,TRBV6-4,CASSEGREPFTQYF,TGTGCCAGCAGTGAAGGTCGGGAACCCTTTACGCAGTATTTT
many,TRBD1,TRBJ1-5,TRBV7-8,CASSHDRGGQPQHF,TGTGCCAGCAGCCATGACAGGGGCGGTCAGCCCCAGCATTTT
few,TRBD2,TRBJ2-3,TRBV30,CAWREPAGTSGTQYF,TGTGCCTGGAGAGAACCAGCGGGAACCTCTGGTACGCAGTATTTT
NA,TRBD1,TRBJ1-5,TRBV6-2/TRBV6-3,CASSFTGTGGSNQPQHF,TGTGCCAGCAGTTTCACCGGGACAGGGGGGAGCAATCAGCCCCAGCATTTT
NA,NA,TRBJ1-3,TRBV20-1,CSARSTFSGNTIYF,TGCAGTGCTAGGAGCACATTCTCTGGAAACACCATATATTTT
many,NA,TRBJ1-2,TRBV30,CAWRQFRNYGYTF,TGTGCCTGGAGACAGTTTCGGAACTATGGCTACACCTTC
NA,NA,TRBJ2-2,TRBV24-1,CATARGQNTGELFF,TGTGCCACCGCGCGGGGGCAGAACACCGGGGAGCTGTTTTTT
NA,NA,TRBJ2-1,TRBV6-1,CASRGSGDPYNEQFF,TGTGCCAGCAGGGGCTCAGGGGATCCCTACAATGAGCAGTTCTTC
many,NA,TRBJ1-5,TRBV19,CASSMWDGSNQPQHF,TGTGCCAGTAGTATGTGGGACGGTAGCAATCAGCCCCAGCATTTT
many,TRBD2,TRBJ2-3,TRBV20-1,CSASSGGADTQYF,TGCAGTGCTAGCAGCGGGGGGGCAGATACGCAGTATTTT
few,TRBD2,TRBJ2-1,TRBV12-3/TRBV12-4,CASSSPPGLAGDYNEQFF,TGTGCCAGCAGTTCCCCCCCGGGACTAGCGGGCGATTACAATGAGCAGTTCTTC
many,TRBD1,TRBJ2-5,TRBV7-9,CASSFGQGAGETQYF,TGTGCCAGCAGCTTCGGACAGGGGGCGGGAGAGACCCAGTACTTC
NA,TRBD1,TRBJ2-1,TRBV7-9,CASSTGTGVFRPHYNEQFF,TGTGCCAGCAGCACCGGGACAGGGGTATTCCGACCGCATTACAATGAGCAGTTCTTC
many,NA,TRBJ1-5,TRBV7-2,CASSLNRGSNQPQHF,TGTGCCAGCAGCCTCAACCGAGGGAGCAATCAGCCCCAGCATTTT
few,NA,TRBJ2-7,TRBV21-1,CASTLGLAGGEEQYF,TGTGCCAGCACCCTGGGACTAGCGGGAGGTGAGGAGCAGTACTTC
few,NA,TRBJ2-3,TRBV4-1,CASSLERYTDTQYF,TGCGCCAGCAGCCTTGAGCGTTACACAGATACGCAGTATTTT
many,TRBD2,TRBJ2-5,TRBV20-1,CSATSPSGRAFETQYF,TGCAGTGCCACTTCCCCTAGCGGGAGGGCCTTTGAGACCCAGTACTTC
many,TRBD2,TRBJ2-7,TRBV5-1,CASSLGLAGVYEQYF,TGCGCCAGCAGCTTGGGACTAGCGGGTGTCTACGAGCAGTACTTC
NA,TRBD2,TRBJ2-1,TRBV7-2,CASSLASGGAPNEQFF,TGTGCCAGCAGCTTAGCTAGCGGGGGGGCCCCGAATGAGCAGTTCTTC
NA,NA,TRBJ1-2,TRBV12-2,CASRPKYDVPYGYTF,TGTGCAAGTCGCCCGAAATATGACGTCCCCTATGGCTACACCTTC